The entry that follows covers one T cell receptor beta chain sequence. The antigen is unknown. The source of the sample is a study of OX40 agonist ivuxolimab in advanced cancers. At the level of the study: The drug used for patients, ivuxolimab, was an agonistic anti-OX40 (CD134) antibody. Earlier treatment with anti-PD-1, anti-PD-L1 or anti-CTLA-4 was permitted, and over 35% had received some. Broader study findings: CD4+ and CD8+ blood T cells expanded clonally by week 6 at 0.1 to 3.0 mg/kg.

The table came from immunoSEQ multiplex PCR; TCRdb's copy has only in-frame clones and leaves some out. The data show about 60,000 clones, around 86% seen once. Sampled blood was obtained at baseline, cycle 4 day 1, and cycle 7 day 1. The specimen comprised CD4+ or CD8+ T cells sorted from blood, sampled in a trial of the OX40 agonist ivuxolimab. The receptor comes from an adult with an advanced solid tumor such as melanoma, head and neck, liver or kidney cancer.

The CDR3 spells CASSLTATTDTQYF. CDR3 coding DNA: TGTGCCAGCAGTTTAACAGCAACCACAGATACGCAGTATTTT. V is TRBV27 and J is TRBJ2-3; D remains ambiguous. Germline CDR1 reads MNHEY; CDR2 reads SMNVEV (reference sequence). The V gene lost 2 bases and the J gene lost 2 bases, with 8 bases spanning the gap. The CDR3 consists of 14 residues.